This T cell receptor beta chain appears in the sequencing data of a study of identifying expanded T cells in peripheral blood. J lost 5 bases, V lost 0 bases, and 4 bases had no gene match. The CDR3 length is 14 residues. Germline CDR1 GTSNPN, CDR2 SVGIG (reference sequence). Repertoires were generated with immunoSEQ multiplex PCR, while TCRdb's copy carries only in-frame clones and drops some. The sample has some 95,000 clones, 88% seen once. In the case of this clone: Other nucleotide sequences in the sample specify the same CDR3.

The V call is TRBV30, the J call TRBJ1-1; TRBD1 agrees at 9 bases. This receptor was identified in a person aged 18 to 70 in good health. Material: blood. In nucleotides, the CDR3 is TGTGCCTGGAGTGTTACAGGGGGCAGGACTGAAGCTTTCTTT. The encoded protein is CAWSVTGGRTEAFF.